The 5 T cell receptor beta chains reported below all come from one sample, sequenced in a study of CD8+ T cells in alopecia areata. Extracted RNA was reverse transcribed into cDNA, the sequencing template. Here immunoSEQ multiplex PCR was the method, and the copy in TCRdb shows in-frame clones only, minus some. The profile covers over 14,000 clones, with roughly 55% appearing a single time and 11% taken by the ten largest. Alopecia areata patients gave lesional scalp punch biopsies and peripheral blood samples. This sample comprised skin, obtained at week 0. The receptors come from a human donor with alopecia areata.

This chain joins TRBV7-9 and TRBJ1-2, with TRBD1 matching over 10 bases. CDR3 length equals 15 residues. V lost 5 bases and J lost 2; bases outside the gene matches: 5. CDR1 and CDR2 (germline): SEHNR, FQNEAQ (reference sequence). The CDR3: CASSARQGANYGYTF. CDR3 bases: TGTGCCAGCAGCGCTAGACAGGGGGCGAACTATGGCTACACCTTC.

J is TRBJ1-3 and V is TRBV7-8; the D is unclear. Germline assignment: CDR1 SGHVS and CDR2 FQNEAQ. Deletions cut 1 base from V and 0 bases from J, with 10 bases between. CDR3 size: 16 residues. The CDR3 DNA is TGTGCCAGCAGCTTAGTAAGGACGGCCTCTGGAAACACCATATATTTT. Protein product: CASSLVRTASGNTIYF.

V gene TRBV19 combines with J gene TRBJ2-7, with a possible D match to TRBD2 (6 bases). Per the germline V gene, CDR1 is LNHDA and CDR2 is SQIVND (reference sequence). Trimming shortened V by 5 bases and J by 4 bases, and 24 bases separated the two germline ends. The CDR3 consists of 17 residues. This chain's CDR3 is CASSRRPGEVSEYEQYF. The CDR3 region has the DNA TGTGCCAGTAGTCGTCGTCCGGGGGAGGTTTCGGAATACGAGCAGTACTTC.

The V and J genes are TRBV4-1 and TRBJ1-4; TRBD1 agrees at 8 bases. J gave up 0 bases and V 5 bases, and 11 bases lay outside the gene matches. The CDR3 is 18 amino acids. From germline, CDR1 is MGHRA and CDR2 YSYEKL. The CDR3 is CASSFRDRNFATNEKLFF. CDR3 bases: TGCGCCAGCAGCTTCCGGGACAGGAACTTTGCAACTAATGAAAAACTGTTTTTT.

The CDR3 sequence: CASSPTPGPQETQYF. DNA of the CDR3: TGTGCCAGCAGCCCGACGCCGGGGCCTCAAGAGACCCAGTACTTC. The chain has TRBV7-2 and TRBJ2-5, with D tentatively TRBD1 or TRBD2 (5 bases each). In germline, CDR1 is SGHTA, CDR2 FQGNSA. V gave up 5 bases and J gave up 2 bases, with 15 bases separating them. CDR3 length: 15 residues. Drawing the rest from reference TRBV7-2 and TRBJ2-5, the complete variable domain is GAGVSQSPSNKVTEKGKDVELRCDPISGHTALYWYRQSLGQGLEFLIYFQGNSAPDKSGLPSDRFSAERTGGSVSTLTIQRTQQEDSAVYLCASSPTPGPQETQYFGPGTRLLVL.